Below are 25 T cell receptor beta chains sequenced from a single sample in a study of immune evolution from preneoplasia to lung adenocarcinoma. Generated by immunoSEQ multiplex PCR, the TCRdb table keeps only in-frame clones and is missing some. This sample has over 6,500 clones, with 75% to 85% found just once. The material sequenced was FFPE adjacent normal lung tissue. The receptors were gathered from an older person with lung adenocarcinoma.

The rearrangement links TRBV2 to TRBJ1-5; D is unresolved. The CDR3 extends over 12 amino acids. Trimming removed 6 bases at V and 7 bases at J, with 10 bases between. Germline CDR1 reads SNHLY; CDR2 reads FYNNEI. The CDR3 sequence: CASRLTAQPQHF. The DNA of the CDR3 is TGTGCCAGCAGACTCACGGCACAGCCCCAGCATTTT.

The rearrangement joins TRBV10-3 to TRBJ2-1, with 7 bases that match TRBD1. Germline CDR1 is ENHRY and CDR2 is SYGVKD. V lost 6 bases, J lost 5 bases, and 7 bases stayed unmatched. The CDR3 has 14 amino acids. The CDR3 DNA follows: TGTGCCATCAGGGGACAGCCTCCTGACAATGAGCAGTTCTTC. This codes for CAIRGQPPDNEQFF.

The rearrangement links TRBV30 to TRBJ2-7; perhaps TRBD1 as D (5 bases). CDR3 length: 14 residues. Trimming took 0 bases from V and 2 from J, leaving 11 bases between them. The germline CDR1 and CDR2 sequences are GTSNPN and SVGIG (reference sequence). The CDR3 region is CAWSVHRGPYEQYF. The CDR3 coding sequence is TGTGCCTGGAGTGTACATAGGGGCCCCTACGAGCAGTACTTC.

The rearrangement uses TRBV11-2 and TRBJ1-1; TRBD1 aligns across 7 bases. Germline CDR1 is SGHAT and CDR2 is FQNNGV. V lost 5 bases to trimming and J lost 1 base; unmatched junction nucleotides: 7. CDR3 size: 15 residues. Here the CDR3 DNA reads TGTGCCAGCAGCACCCGCAGGGGGGAGAACACTGAAGCTTTCTTT. Its translation is CASSTRRGENTEAFF.

J is TRBJ1-1 and V is TRBV19; weak D call: TRBD1 (5 bases). V dropped 10 bases and J dropped 0 bases, with 15 bases sitting between them. CDR3 size: 14 residues. Germline V lookup: CDR1 LNHDA, CDR2 SQIVND (reference sequence). The CDR3 here is CATLPQGLNTEAFF. CDR3 nucleotide sequence: TGTGCCACTCTACCGCAGGGCCTGAACACTGAAGCTTTCTTT.

J is TRBJ2-4 and V is TRBV28; D is possibly TRBD2 (6 bases). V was trimmed by 6 bases and J by 0 bases, leaving 12 bases between them. The CDR3 loop spans 15 amino acids. Germline CDR1 is MDHEN and CDR2 is SYDVKM. CDR3 DNA sequence: TGTGCCAGCAGCCTACCGGGAGTAGCCAAAAACATTCAGTACTTC. Amino acid sequence: CASSLPGVAKNIQYF.

This chain links TRBV29-1 with TRBJ2-2, with 10 bases lining up with TRBD2. This CDR3 spans 14 amino acids. Losses at the gene ends were 6 bases for V and 2 bases for J; bases not matched to a gene: 3. The germline V gene has CDR1 SQVTM and CDR2 ANQGSEA. The CDR3 loop is CSVRLAGNTGELFF. The CDR3 DNA is TGCAGCGTGCGACTAGCGGGTAACACCGGGGAGCTGTTTTTT.

The chain recombines TRBV30 with TRBJ1-1; D call uncertain. V was trimmed by 2 bases and J by 4 bases, leaving 17 bases between them. From germline, CDR1 is GTSNPN and CDR2 SVGIG (reference sequence). CDR3 length: 15 amino acids. The CDR3 sequence is CAWSTGLGEGTEAFF. The CDR3 region has the DNA TGTGCCTGGAGTACGGGCCTCGGGGAGGGCACTGAAGCTTTCTTT.

The V call is TRBV6-1, the J call TRBJ2-1, with TRBD1 matching 10 bases. The CDR3 totals 14 residues. Per the germline V gene, CDR1 is MNHNS and CDR2 is SASEGT. Trimming removed 2 bases from V and 13 bases from J; junction bases left unmatched: 8. This CDR3 reads CASSEPTGGGFQFF. The CDR3 DNA reads TGTGCCAGCAGTGAACCGACAGGGGGCGGGTTTCAGTTCTTC.

The chain carries TRBV2 and TRBJ1-2, with 8 bases aligning to TRBD1. The trim removed 6 bases at V and 2 bases at J, leaving 5 bases unmatched. Germline CDR1 reads SNHLY; CDR2 reads FYNNEI. The CDR3 contains 14 residues. The chain's CDR3 is CASSGQGVNYGYTF. CDR3 DNA: TGTGCCAGCAGCGGACAGGGAGTGAACTATGGCTACACCTTC.

The J gene is TRBJ2-5, the V gene TRBV7-9; no reliable D call. Germline V lookup: CDR1 SEHNR, CDR2 FQNEAQ (reference sequence). CDR3 length: 14 residues. V lost 2 bases, J lost 1 base, and 8 bases lay in between. CDR3 DNA sequence: TGTGCCAGCAGCTTAAACGTTGGCCAAGAGACCCAGTACTTC. Its translation: CASSLNVGQETQYF.

The chain has TRBV7-9 and TRBJ2-7; D might be TRBD1 (6 bases). The germline V and J ends were trimmed by 0 bases and 0 bases, with 9 bases remaining between them. CDR1 is SEHNR, CDR2 FQNEAQ, per germline (reference sequence). The CDR3 sequence is 15 residues long. The chain's CDR3 is CASSLAGASSYEQYF. In DNA, the CDR3 is TGTGCCAGCAGCTTAGCGGGGGCCAGCTCCTACGAGCAGTACTTC.

A note on this clone: Other DNA sequences from this sample encode an identical CDR3 as well. The V and J genes are TRBV6-5 and TRBJ2-5, with TRBD1 as a possible D gene (6 bases). The V gene's germline CDR1 is MNHEY and CDR2 SVGAGI. CDR3 size: 14 residues. The V end lost 3 bases, the J end lost 2 bases, and 10 bases lay between the germline ends. The CDR3 sequence is CASSYVGQQETQYF. The CDR3 bases are TGTGCCAGCAGTTATGTCGGACAGCAAGAGACCCAGTACTTC.

The gene calls are TRBV11-3 and TRBJ2-5; D gene uncertain. V gave up 7 bases and J gave up 1 base, with 16 bases separating them. Germline loops: CDR1 SGHNT, CDR2 YENEEA. This CDR3 region has 15 residues. CDR3 sequence: CASTPGWASQETQYF. CDR3 sequence (DNA): TGTGCCAGCACACCTGGATGGGCAAGCCAAGAGACCCAGTACTTC. Full variable domain (outside the CDR3, taken from reference TRBV11-3 and TRBJ2-5): EAGVVQSPRYKIIEKKQPVAFWCNPISGHNTLYWYLQNLGQGPELLIRYENEEAVDDSQLPKDRFSAERLKGVDSTLKIQPAELGDSAVYLCASTPGWASQETQYFGPGTRLLVL.

The gene calls are TRBV5-1 and TRBJ2-3, with D perhaps TRBD1 (6 bases). Deletions cut 4 bases from V and 5 bases from J, with 14 bases between. Germline-derived CDR1 and CDR2 are SGHRS and YFSETQ. There are 14 residues in the CDR3. CDR3 region: CASSVQGRLDTQYF. Here the CDR3 DNA reads TGCGCCAGCAGCGTACAGGGACGGTTAGATACGCAGTATTTT.

The chain has TRBV7-6 and TRBJ2-5; 16 bases agree with TRBD2. CDR3 length: 18 amino acids. V trimming: 1 base; J trimming: 5 bases; junction bases outside the gene matches: 7. The germline V gene has CDR1 SGHVS and CDR2 FNYEAQ. The CDR3 sequence: CASSLVGLAGGPGETQYF. CDR3 in DNA: TGTGCCAGCAGCTTAGTGGGACTAGCGGGGGGGCCTGGCGAGACCCAGTACTTC.

The rearrangement joins TRBV28 to TRBJ1-1; 7 bases agree with TRBD1. Germline V gene sequence: CDR1 MDHEN, CDR2 SYDVKM. The CDR3 is 14 amino acids. The ends lost 6 bases at V and 1 base at J; junction bases unmatched: 5. CDR3 amino acids: CASSLGTANTEAFF. CDR3 nucleotides: TGTGCCAGCAGCCTGGGGACAGCGAACACTGAAGCTTTCTTT.

This rearrangement joins TRBV11-2 to TRBJ1-2; 9 bases align to TRBD1. The ends lost 5 bases at V and 7 bases at J; junction bases unmatched: 5. The germline CDR1 and CDR2 sequences are SGHAT and FQNNGV. The CDR3 covers 13 residues. In DNA form, the CDR3 reads TGTGCCAGCAGCCGGGACAGGGAGGGTGGCTACACCTTC. The encoded protein is CASSRDREGGYTF.

The chain uses TRBV9 and TRBJ1-2, with unresolved D. Germline V CDR1 and CDR2: SGDLS, YYNGEE. The V end lost 2 bases, the J end lost 3 bases, and 14 bases lay between the germline ends. This CDR3 region has 15 residues. The CDR3 loop is CASSVSDSSDYGYTF. The CDR3 DNA sequence: TGTGCCAGCAGCGTTTCAGACTCCAGTGACTATGGCTACACCTTC.

The chain employs TRBV7-9 and TRBJ1-6; D is unresolved. CDR3 length: 15 amino acids. The V gene lost 5 bases and the J gene lost 12 bases, with 20 bases spanning the gap. Germline-derived CDR1 and CDR2 are SEHNR and FQNEAQ (reference sequence). CDR3 protein: CASSQILPAAGPLHF. The CDR3 DNA sequence: TGTGCCAGCAGCCAAATCCTCCCGGCCGCTGGACCCCTCCACTTT.

The chain combines TRBV6-1 with TRBJ1-4, with a tentative D call TRBD1 (6 bases). The germline V gene has CDR1 MNHNS and CDR2 SASEGT. The CDR3 is made up of 13 amino acids. V lost 6 bases, J lost 4 bases, and 9 bases lay in between. In nucleotides, the CDR3 is TGTGCCAGCAGGGACAGACATAATGAAAAACTGTTTTTT. This encodes CASRDRHNEKLFF.

The chain combines TRBV30 with TRBJ2-7; 9 bases are a match to TRBD1. Germline CDR1 reads GTSNPN; CDR2 reads SVGIG (reference sequence). This CDR3 region has 14 residues. The junction had 7 bases not matched to a gene; V was cut back by 4 bases and J by 3 bases. The CDR3, as DNA: TGTGCCTGGATTTCGGGACAGGGTAGCTACGAGCAGTACTTC. Translating gives CAWISGQGSYEQYF.

The chain links TRBV28 to TRBJ1-2, with a weak D call TRBD1 (6 bases). Trimming took 3 bases from V and 10 from J, leaving 12 bases between them. Germline CDR1 and CDR2: MDHEN and SYDVKM. The CDR3 is 12 amino acids. The CDR3 is CASSFAGALYTF. CDR3 in DNA: TGTGCCAGCAGTTTCGCGGGGGCGCTCTACACCTTC.

The J gene is TRBJ2-3, the V gene TRBV18; D possibly uses TRBD1 or TRBD2 (6 bases each). The CDR3 sequence is 15 residues long. In germline, CDR1 is KGHSH, CDR2 LQKENI. The V and J ends lost 2 bases and 2 bases respectively, with 11 bases between them. The CDR3, as DNA: TGTGCCAGCTCACCATCCCGGGGGCTCACAGATACGCAGTATTTT. Protein: CASSPSRGLTDTQYF.

Only one count was recorded for this clone. The J gene is TRBJ2-1, the V gene TRBV4-2; TRBD1 matches 7 bases. The CDR3 length is 16 residues. V was pared by 0 bases and J by 0 bases, with 2 bases of the junction left unmatched. Germline V CDR1 and CDR2: LGHNA, YNFKEQ. DNA of the CDR3: TGTGCCAGCAGCCAAGAAGGGGACAGCTCCTACAATGAGCAGTTCTTC. Residues: CASSQEGDSSYNEQFF.